The 2 T cell receptor beta chains reported below all come from one sample, sequenced in a study of CD8 T cells in Susac syndrome. With random hexamers, reverse transcription was performed on about 0.5 to 1 ug of RNA. MiXCR was run by TCRdb on the immunoSEQ multiplex PCR reads, yielding one entry per CDR3 protein. The repertoire has some 90,000 distinct CDR3 sequences, 85% to 95% of them found once; the top ten carry over 0.25%. The sequencing input was CD8+ T cells from PBMCs. These receptors came from a human donor in good health.

This chain joins TRBV5-5 and TRBJ1-4; the D gene is possibly TRBD1 (5 bases). V lost 4 bases and J lost 11, with 21 bases in between. Germline V lookup: CDR1 SGHKS, CDR2 YYEKEE (reference sequence). The CDR3 has 15 amino acids. CDR3 DNA sequence: TGTGCCAGCAGCCTACCGACCGGGACCGCTGTGAAACTGTTTTTT. Encoded protein: CASSLPTGTAVKLFF.

The chain employs TRBV5-1 and TRBJ2-5, with TRBD2 matching 10 bases. There are 15 residues in the CDR3. Germline V lookup: CDR1 SGHRS, CDR2 YFSETQ. The V gene end was trimmed by 3 bases and the J gene end by 1 base; junction bases not matched to a gene: 3. The CDR3 sequence: CASSSGLASQETQYF. The DNA of the CDR3 is TGCGCCAGCAGCTCGGGACTAGCGAGCCAAGAGACCCAGTACTTC.